This T cell receptor (beta chain) appears in the sequencing data of a study of neoadjuvant anti-PD-1 for oral cavity cancer. The method was immunoSEQ multiplex PCR; TCRdb's version includes in-frame clones alone and lacks a portion of them. The table records 55,000 to 80,000 clones, about four fifths of them present only once. Stage II-IVA oral cavity squamous cell carcinoma was new and untreated by systemic or radiation therapy. Germline-derived CDR1 and CDR2 are KGHSH and LQKENI. This CDR3 has 15 residues. V was shortened by 4 bases and J by 0 bases, with 12 bases between the two germline ends. The clonotype originates from a person aged 35 to 85 with oral cavity squamous cell carcinoma. Sequencing used PBMCs, obtained before nivolumab (anti-PD-1) treatment. The genes are TRBV18 and TRBJ1-2; D is possibly TRBD1 (6 bases). In DNA form, the CDR3 reads TGTGCCAGCTCACGTCCAACAGGGACTAACTATGGCTACACCTTC. The encoded protein is CASSRPTGTNYGYTF.